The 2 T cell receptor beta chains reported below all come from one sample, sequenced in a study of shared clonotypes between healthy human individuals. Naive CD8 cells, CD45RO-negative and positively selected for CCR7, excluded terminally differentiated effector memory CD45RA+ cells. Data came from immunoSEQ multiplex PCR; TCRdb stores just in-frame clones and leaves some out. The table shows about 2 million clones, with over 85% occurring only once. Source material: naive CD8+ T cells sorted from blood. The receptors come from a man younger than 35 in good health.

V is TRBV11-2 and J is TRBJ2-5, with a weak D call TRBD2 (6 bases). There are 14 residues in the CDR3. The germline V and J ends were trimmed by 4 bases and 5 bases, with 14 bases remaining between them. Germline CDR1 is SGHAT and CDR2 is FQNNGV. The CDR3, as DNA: TGTGCCAGCAGCTCACCCCGGGGGTGGGAGACCCAGTACTTC. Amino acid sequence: CASSSPRGWETQYF. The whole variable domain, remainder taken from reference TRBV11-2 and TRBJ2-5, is EAGVAQSPRYKIIEKRQSVAFWCNPISGHATLYWYQQILGQGPKLLIQFQNNGVVDDSQLPKDRFSAERLKGVDSTLKIQPAKLEDSAVYLCASSSPRGWETQYFGPGTRLLVL.

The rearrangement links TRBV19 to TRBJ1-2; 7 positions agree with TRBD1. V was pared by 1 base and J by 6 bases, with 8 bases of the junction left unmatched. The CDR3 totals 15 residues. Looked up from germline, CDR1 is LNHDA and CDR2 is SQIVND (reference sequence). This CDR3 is CASSIVHRGSDGYTF. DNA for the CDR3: TGTGCCAGTAGTATAGTTCACAGGGGAAGTGATGGCTACACCTTC.